What follows are 4 T cell receptor beta chains derived from one specimen sequenced in a study of blood T cell repertoires in COVID-19. Some clones are missing from TCRdb's copy, which holds only in-frame ones; the method was immunoSEQ multiplex PCR. Of hundreds of thousands of clones detected, around 86% appear once; the ten largest clones hold around 5.7%. Input material: peripheral blood. Receptor source: a man older than 75 with acute or convalescent COVID-19.

In this sample, this clone turned up once. This chain connects TRBV19 to TRBJ1-5, with D perhaps TRBD1 (6 bases). Germline lookup yields CDR1 LNHDA and CDR2 SQIVND (reference sequence). V lost 3 bases, J lost 0 bases, and 9 bases lay in between. The length of the CDR3 is 15 residues. In DNA form, the CDR3 reads TGTGCCAGTAGTATTACAGGGATTAGCAATCAGCCCCAGCATTTT. Encoded protein: CASSITGISNQPQHF.

The V call is TRBV18, the J call TRBJ2-3, with 7 bases identical to TRBD1. The CDR3 length is 16 residues. V trimming: 5 bases; J trimming: 0 bases; junction bases outside the gene matches: 8. Germline loops: CDR1 KGHSH, CDR2 LQKENI. CDR3 amino acids: CASSSGQAASTDTQYF. In DNA, the CDR3 is TGTGCCAGCTCATCCGGACAGGCCGCTAGCACAGATACGCAGTATTTT.

This sequence joins TRBV3-1 (or the pseudogene TRBV3-2) and TRBJ2-3; 7 bases align to TRBD2. There are 15 residues in the CDR3. Germline CDR1 is LGHDT and CDR2 is YNNKEL (reference sequence). V trimming: 3 bases; J trimming: 4 bases; junction bases outside the gene matches: 7. The CDR3 loop reads CASSQVLGGPDTQYF. The CDR3 DNA reads TGTGCCAGCAGCCAGGTTCTGGGAGGGCCAGATACGCAGTATTTT.

The chain employs TRBV7-6 and TRBJ2-1, with 10 bases matching TRBD2. The germline V gene encodes CDR1 SGHVS and CDR2 FNYEAQ. Trimming at V came to 1 base and at J to 0 bases, leaving 3 bases not matched to a gene. This CDR3 has 17 amino acids. In nucleotides, the CDR3 is TGTGCCAGCAGCTTAGAATCTAGCGGGAGCTCCTACAATGAGCAGTTCTTC. Residues: CASSLESSGSSYNEQFF.